These T cell receptor beta chains were read from a single sample in a study of blood T cell repertoires in COVID-19. Sequencing was performed with immunoSEQ multiplex PCR; in TCRdb, only in-frame clones are kept and a portion is missing. The sample carries 200,000 to 300,000 clones, approximately 88% recorded once. Sequences were obtained from PBMCs or T cells enriched from blood (not recorded which). Source of these receptors: a woman aged 40 to 50 with acute COVID-19. Each CDR3 is given with its conserved first and last residue. D genes are given only for firm matches. Size is stated for part of the rows, as once, few or many counts, or as a class when the clone is expanded.

TRBJ1-1,once,TRBD1,TRBV10-1,TGCGCCAGCAGCCTGGGACAGGGGGCGAGTGAAGCTTTCTTT,CASSLGQGASEAFF
TRBJ2-3,.,.,TRBV19,TGTGCCAGTGACTTGGGCGGGGGCCGCACAGATACGCAGTATTTT,CASDLGGGRTDTQYF
TRBJ2-3,few,.,TRBV4-1,TGCGCCAGCAGCCAATCCCAGCTCGAGGCAGATACGCAGTATTTT,CASSQSQLEADTQYF
TRBJ2-7,.,.,TRBV6-1,TGTGCCAGCAGTGAACAGGGTCGGTCCGAGCAGTACTTC,CASSEQGRSEQYF
TRBJ1-1,few,TRBD1,TRBV20-1,TGCAGTGCTAGTTGGCGGGACAGGCAGAACACTGAAGCTTTCTTT,CSASWRDRQNTEAFF
TRBJ1-2,once,.,TRBV12-3/TRBV12-4,TGTGCCAGCAGTCCGACAGGAGGCTATGGCTACACCTTC,CASSPTGGYGYTF
TRBJ1-1,.,.,TRBV6-5,TGTGCCAGCAGTTACGCAGAGGGCACTGAAGCTTTCTTT,CASSYAEGTEAFF
TRBJ2-5,.,TRBD2,TRBV3-1/TRBV3-2,TGTGCCAGCAGCCAAGATTGGGGACTAGAAGAGACCCAGTACTTC,CASSQDWGLEETQYF
TRBJ1-2,.,TRBD1,TRBV6-4,TGTGCCAGCAGTAAACAGGGGGGACTTAACTATGGCTACACCTTC,CASSKQGGLNYGYTF
TRBJ1-2,.,.,TRBV7-2,TGTGCCAGCAGCTTAGGACCACAGGACTATGGCTACACCTTC,CASSLGPQDYGYTF
TRBJ2-1,.,TRBD1,TRBV3-1/TRBV3-2,TGTGCCAGCAGAGGGACAGTGTCCTACAATGAGCAGTTCTTC,CASRGTVSYNEQFF
TRBJ1-4,.,TRBD1,TRBV9,TGTGCCAGCAGCGCCACTCCTTTCGGGACAGGGTTCGGGAATGAAAAACTGTTTTTT,CASSATPFGTGFGNEKLFF
TRBJ2-3,.,.,TRBV19,TGTGCCAGCAGGGGGACTCTTAGCACAGATACGCAGTATTTT,CASRGTLSTDTQYF
TRBJ2-1,.,TRBD2,TRBV3-1/TRBV3-2,TGTGCCAGCAGCCGGACTAGCGGGGAAAATGAGCAGTTCTTC,CASSRTSGENEQFF
TRBJ2-3,.,.,TRBV30,TGTGCCTGGAGTGTAGGACTACTCCTCACAGATACGCAGTATTTT,CAWSVGLLLTDTQYF
TRBJ2-7,.,.,TRBV5-4,TGTGCCAGCAGCCCAGGGCCTAGCTACGAGCAGTACTTC,CASSPGPSYEQYF
TRBJ2-3,.,.,TRBV27,TGTGCCAGCACCCAGGGTACAGATACGCAGTATTTT,CASTQGTDTQYF
TRBJ1-4,once,.,TRBV5-4,TGTGCCAGCAGCTTGGGGGGGGTTAAGGAAAAACTGTTTTTT,CASSLGGVKEKLFF
TRBJ2-5,.,TRBD1,TRBV7-2,TGTGCCAGCAGCTTAACCGGGACAGGGGGTTGGGAGACCCAGTACTTC,CASSLTGTGGWETQYF
TRBJ1-1,.,TRBD1,TRBV5-1,TGCGCCAGCAGCCTGCGCGGAGGTGGACAGGGGGCGTTTAAAGCTTTCTTT,CASSLRGGGQGAFKAFF
TRBJ1-1,few,.,TRBV2,TGTGCCAGCAGTGTCTTGGGGAGCACTGAAGCTTTCTTT,CASSVLGSTEAFF
TRBJ2-5,.,TRBD2,TRBV3-1/TRBV3-2,TGTGCCAGCAGCCCTCCTCCAGCGGGACGGCGGACCCAGTACTTC,CASSPPPAGRRTQYF
TRBJ2-7,.,TRBD1,TRBV19,TGTGCCAGTAGTACAAGACAGGGTCTAAGATTGGACTTC,CASSTRQGLRLDF
TRBJ1-1,.,TRBD1,TRBV6-5,TGTGCCAGCAGCAACACAGGGGTAACTGAAGCTTTCTTT,CASSNTGVTEAFF
TRBJ1-1,.,TRBD1,TRBV6-5,TGTGCCAGCTCTGACAGGGGGGGAACTGAAGCTTTCTTT,CASSDRGGTEAFF
TRBJ1-5,.,.,TRBV28,TGTGCCAGCAGTACAGGGTTAAATCAGCCCCAGCATTTT,CASSTGLNQPQHF
TRBJ2-1,once,.,TRBV13,TGTGCCAGCAGCTTCCTGGGCTCCCCCAATGAGCAGTTCTTC,CASSFLGSPNEQFF
TRBJ1-2,once,.,TRBV6-5,TGTGCCAGCAGTTACGCGACAGACTATGGCTACACCTTC,CASSYATDYGYTF
TRBJ1-5,.,.,TRBV24-1,TGTGCCACCGCCGCGGGGGGGGATCAGCCCCAGCATTTT,CATAAGGDQPQHF
TRBJ1-2,.,TRBD1,TRBV30,TGTGCCTGGAGTGTCGACAGGGGGCTAGATGGCTACACCTTC,CAWSVDRGLDGYTF
TRBJ2-6,.,TRBD2,TRBV5-4,TGTGCCAGCAGCCCTCGGACTAGCGGGAGGGCCATTGGGGCCAACGTCCTGACTTTC,CASSPRTSGRAIGANVLTF
TRBJ2-2,.,TRBD2,TRBV24-1,TGTGCCACCAGTGAACCCGGGACTAGCGGGGCCGGGGAGCTGTTTTTT,CATSEPGTSGAGELFF
TRBJ2-2,.,TRBD2,TRBV19,TGTGCCAGTATGGGGAGAAGGCTAGCGGCGAACACCGGGGAGCTGTTTTTT,CASMGRRLAANTGELFF
TRBJ1-2,.,.,TRBV2,TGTGCCAGCAGTGAGGCCACCCCTAACTATGGCTACACCTTC,CASSEATPNYGYTF
TRBJ1-3,.,.,TRBV19,TGTGCCAGTAGTATTGGGAGTGTCAGCTCTGGAAACACCATATATTTT,CASSIGSVSSGNTIYF
TRBJ1-2,.,.,TRBV27,TGTGCCAGCAGTTTATCAGCAGGCGCCTATGGCTACACCTTC,CASSLSAGAYGYTF
TRBJ2-7,.,.,TRBV19,TGTGCCAGTAGTCTACAGGGTTACGAGCAGTACTTC,CASSLQGYEQYF
TRBJ1-2,.,.,TRBV7-9,TGTGCCAGCAGCCTTCGGGGGGGCGGTGGCTACACCTTC,CASSLRGGGGYTF
TRBJ2-1,many,TRBD2,TRBV10-1,TGCGCCAGCCAGGCGGGGGGCTCCTACAATGAGCAGTTCTTC,CASQAGGSYNEQFF
TRBJ1-1,.,.,TRBV4-3,TGCGCCAGCAGCCAAGATAGGGAAGGGGCTGCTGAAGCTTTCTTT,CASSQDREGAAEAFF
TRBJ2-2,.,.,TRBV5-6,TGTGCCAGCAGCTTGGAGTCAGGGCTCGGGGAGCTGTTTTTT,CASSLESGLGELFF
TRBJ2-1,.,TRBD2,TRBV7-2,TGTGCCAGCAGTTCTTCTAGCGGGGGGCCCCACAATGAGCAGTTCTTC,CASSSSSGGPHNEQFF
TRBJ2-7,.,TRBD2,TRBV14,TGTGCCAGCAGCCAAGGAGCGGGGGCCGAGCAGTACTTC,CASSQGAGAEQYF
TRBJ1-1,.,TRBD1,TRBV12-3/TRBV12-4,TGTGCCAGCAGTGACAGGGGCTCCACTGAAGCTTTCTTT,CASSDRGSTEAFF
TRBJ2-5,.,.,TRBV6-2/TRBV6-3,TGTGCCAGCAGTTACGCGAGTCCCGAGACCCAGTACTTC,CASSYASPETQYF
TRBJ1-1,once,.,TRBV5-5,TGTGCCAGCAGCTTCAAGGACACCACATACACTGAAGCTTTCTTT,CASSFKDTTYTEAFF
TRBJ1-1,.,.,TRBV10-3,TGTGCCATCAGTGGACAGAACACTGAAGCTTTCTTT,CAISGQNTEAFF
TRBJ2-3,once,TRBD2,TRBV29-1,TGCAGCGTTGGAGCGGGGGGGTGGACAGATACGCAGTATTTT,CSVGAGGWTDTQYF
TRBJ1-2,.,TRBD1,TRBV18,TGTGCCAGCTCCGCCGAGAACAGGGGGAGCTATGGCTACACCTTC,CASSAENRGSYGYTF
TRBJ2-7,.,TRBD2,TRBV27,TGTGCCAGCTCTATCGGGAGGGCCTACGAGCAGTACTTC,CASSIGRAYEQYF